Shown below are 20 T cell receptor beta chains from a single sample sequenced in a study of early T cells in non-severe SARS-CoV-2 infection. TCRdb fed the 5' RACE reads into MiXCR, producing one record per CDR3 protein. The table has 90,000 to 120,000 distinct CDR3 sequences, approximately 12% seen once. Sequencing was performed on whole blood. Receptors originate from an adult who was a healthcare worker with PCR-confirmed SARS-CoV-2 infection or an uninfected control (not recorded which).

This clonotype was detected ten times or more. V usage is TRBV2 and J usage is TRBJ2-2, with TRBD1 as a possible D gene (5 bases). Germline loops: CDR1 SNHLY, CDR2 FYNNEI. Trimming took 3 bases from V and 5 from J, leaving 13 bases between them. The CDR3 sequence is 15 residues long. CDR3 DNA sequence: TGTGCCAGCAGTGAGGGGCCGATCTTGACCGGGGAGCTGTTTTTT. Protein sequence: CASSEGPILTGELFF.

This clonotype was seen ten or more times. The V call is TRBV7-6, the J call TRBJ2-3, with D possibly called TRBD1 or TRBD2 (5 bases each). The CDR3 length is 16 residues. V lost 5 bases to trimming and J lost 0 bases, with 15 bases between them. The V gene's germline CDR1 is SGHVS and CDR2 FNYEAQ. The CDR3 spells CASSERGGLSTDTQYF. DNA of the CDR3: TGTGCCAGCAGCGAGAGGGGCGGGCTTAGCACAGATACGCAGTATTTT.

This clonotype was seen a handful of times. The CDR3, as DNA: TGTGCCAGCATTCCTTTGGGACAGGGGGCGCGTGAGCAGTACTTC. Its translation is CASIPLGQGAREQYF. This chain links TRBV28 with TRBJ2-7; 12 bases line up with TRBD1. The CDR3 contains 15 residues. V lost 7 bases to trimming and J lost 7 bases; unmatched junction nucleotides: 11. Germline V gene lookup returns CDR1 MDHEN and CDR2 SYDVKM.

A few counts support this clonotype. The chain links TRBV4-1 to TRBJ2-1; D is unclear. The CDR3 has 19 residues. From germline, CDR1 is MGHRA and CDR2 YSYEKL. V was pared by 0 bases and J by 0 bases, with 18 bases between. The CDR3 loop is CASSQEAYSGYSSYNEQFF. The DNA for the CDR3 is TGCGCCAGCAGCCAAGAGGCGTATTCAGGTTACTCCTCCTACAATGAGCAGTTCTTC.

In DNA, the CDR3 is TGTGCCAGCAGCTTCGGGACAGCCCGAGGAGGGGAGCAGTACTTC. Residues: CASSFGTARGGEQYF. The chain links TRBV5-6 to TRBJ2-7; D may be TRBD1 (7 bases). The germline CDR1 and CDR2 sequences are SGHDT and YYEEEE. V lost 2 bases, J lost 7 bases, and 19 bases lay in between. The CDR3 extends over 15 amino acids.

This clonotype was seen more than once but under ten times. The chain recombines TRBV27 with TRBJ2-1; D uncertain. The CDR3 runs to 13 residues. Trimming removed 4 bases at V and 5 bases at J, with 9 bases between. The V gene's germline CDR1 is MNHEY and CDR2 SMNVEV (reference sequence). The chain's CDR3 is CASSSSRNNEQFF. In nucleotides, the CDR3 is TGTGCCAGCAGTTCTTCAAGAAACAATGAGCAGTTCTTC.

This clonotype was seen only a few times. The V call is TRBV7-8, the J call TRBJ2-3, with 8 bases matching TRBD2. Germline lookup yields CDR1 SGHVS and CDR2 FQNEAQ. The CDR3 consists of 16 residues. J lost 0 bases, V lost 5 bases, and 7 bases had no gene match. CDR3 protein: CASSARTSSSTDTQYF. The CDR3 DNA sequence: TGTGCCAGCAGCGCGAGGACTAGCAGTAGCACAGATACGCAGTATTTT.

At least ten counts were recorded for this clonotype. This chain uses TRBV6-2 or TRBV6-3 with TRBJ2-7; D is undetermined. Germline CDR1 and CDR2: MNHEY and SVGEGT. V was trimmed by 2 bases and J by 3 bases, leaving 5 bases between them. The CDR3 totals 12 residues. The CDR3 reads CASSYPRYEQYF. As DNA, the CDR3 is TGTGCCAGCAGTTACCCACGCTACGAGCAGTACTTC.

The CDR3 nucleotides read TGCAGCGTTGGGACGGACTACGAGCAGTACTTC. Encoded protein: CSVGTDYEQYF. The chain is built from TRBV29-1 and TRBJ2-7; D is unresolved. Trimming left V 4 bases short and J 3 bases short, with 7 bases between. This CDR3 has 11 residues. Germline CDR1 reads SQVTM; CDR2 reads ANQGSEA.

This clonotype was picked up a small number of times. An end of the junction differs from the germline gene, which may be a read error. This rearrangement joins TRBV7-9 to TRBJ2-2; D is unclear. The CDR3 has 13 amino acids. Germline V gene sequence: CDR1 SEHNR, CDR2 FQNEAQ (reference sequence). The CDR3: CASRPRNSGELFF. CDR3 nucleotides: TGTGCCAGCCGCCCCCGGAACTCCGGGGAGCTGTTTTTT.

V gene TRBV5-4 combines with J gene TRBJ2-7; tentative D call: TRBD2 (6 bases). CDR1 is SGHNT, CDR2 YYREEE, per germline (reference sequence). V lost 1 base and J 2 bases, leaving 10 bases between the germline ends. This CDR3 is 14 amino acids long. CDR3 sequence (DNA): TGTGCCAGCAGCTTGTCTGGGGGGACCTACGAGCAGTACTTC. Translation: CASSLSGGTYEQYF.

In this sample, this clonotype turned up many times. The CDR3 loop reads CASSLGGSIDEQFF. The CDR3 DNA reads TGCGCCAGCAGCTTGGGAGGTAGTATCGATGAGCAGTTCTTC. J is TRBJ2-1 and V is TRBV5-1; no clear D gene. This CDR3 is built from 14 residues. Trimming took 0 bases from V and 8 from J, leaving 12 bases between them. Germline V gives CDR1 SGHRS, CDR2 YFSETQ.

This clonotype was seen at least ten times. The chain carries TRBV12-3 or TRBV12-4 and TRBJ2-3; D is tentatively TRBD1 or TRBD2 (6 bases each). The CDR3 is made up of 15 amino acids. The V end lost 3 bases, the J end lost 1 base, and 11 bases lay between the germline ends. The CDR3 region has the DNA TGTGCCAGCAGTTTGAGGGGGGCTGGCACAGATACGCAGTATTTT. It codes for CASSLRGAGTDTQYF.

The gene calls are TRBV2 and TRBJ2-7; 9 bases map to TRBD1. The CDR3 has 13 residues. CDR1 is SNHLY, CDR2 FYNNEI, per germline. Trimming removed 8 bases from V and 0 bases from J; junction bases left unmatched: 2. CDR3 loop: CASRDRASYEQYF. CDR3 nucleotides: TGTGCCAGCCGGGACAGGGCCTCCTACGAGCAGTACTTC.

This chain links TRBV29-1 with TRBJ2-1, with 8 bases fitting TRBD2. The CDR3 has 14 amino acids. V was pared by 4 bases and J by 3 bases, with 5 bases of the junction left unmatched. In germline, CDR1 is SQVTM, CDR2 ANQGSEA. The CDR3 DNA reads TGCAGCGTTGTTACGGGGGGGATCTACAATGAGCAGTTCTTC. Its translation: CSVVTGGIYNEQFF.

This chain joins TRBV6-6 and TRBJ1-3; no definite D call. Trimming took 4 bases from V and 0 from J, leaving 10 bases between them. The CDR3 runs 15 residues. Germline V gene sequence: CDR1 MNHNY, CDR2 SVGAGI (reference sequence). The CDR3 nucleotides are TGTGCCAGCAGTTCCGTCAGCCGCTCTGGAAACACCATATATTTT. It yields the protein CASSSVSRSGNTIYF.

This chain links TRBV12-3 or TRBV12-4 with TRBJ2-7; D gene uncertain. The germline V and J ends were trimmed by 6 bases and 3 bases, with 9 bases remaining between them. The CDR3 consists of 12 residues. In DNA form, the CDR3 reads TGTGCCAGCAGCCACTCTGGCTACGAGCAGTACTTC. As protein: CASSHSGYEQYF.

V is TRBV24-1 and J is TRBJ2-1; 10 bases map to TRBD2. This CDR3 spans 14 amino acids. Germline V CDR1 and CDR2: KGHDR, SFDVKD. V gave up 4 bases and J gave up 9 bases; unmatched junction bases: 5. The CDR3 here is CATSDLAGDSEQFF. As DNA, the CDR3 is TGTGCCACCAGTGACCTAGCGGGAGACAGTGAGCAGTTCTTC.

This clonotype was picked up many times. This chain uses TRBV7-2 with TRBJ2-2, with a tentative D call TRBD2 (6 bases). Looked up from germline, CDR1 is SGHTA and CDR2 is FQGNSA. Trimming cost V 3 bases and J 4 bases, with 12 bases left between them. The CDR3 is 15 residues long. The CDR3 DNA reads as TGTGCCAGCAGCTTGGAGGGACCGAGCACCGGGGAGCTGTTTTTT. Its translation is CASSLEGPSTGELFF. The entire variable domain, with the rest obtained from reference TRBV7-2 and TRBJ2-2, is as follows: GAGVSQSPSNKVTEKGKDVELRCDPISGHTALYWYRQSLGQGLEFLIYFQGNSAPDKSGLPSDRFSAERTGGSVSTLTIQRTQQEDSAVYLCASSLEGPSTGELFFGEGSRLTVL.

The chain couples TRBV11-2 to TRBJ2-1; D might be TRBD2 (6 bases). Germline V gene sequence: CDR1 SGHAT, CDR2 FQNNGV. V was shortened by 3 bases and J by 6 bases, with 9 bases between the two germline ends. The CDR3 runs 13 residues. In DNA form, the CDR3 reads TGTGCCAGCAGCTTGGGGACTCGCAATGAGCAGTTCTTC. It translates to CASSLGTRNEQFF.